This TCR beta chain is drawn from a study of blood T cell repertoires in COVID-19 (dated by TCRdb to the early 2020s). Regarding the study in general: Collaborator samples came from the United States, Italy and Spain and covered acute and convalescent phases of COVID-19. The material from the prospective study consisted of cDNA or gDNA derived from T cells, B-cell-depleted T cells, or PBMCs. Deeply sampled blood TCRbeta repertoires from subjects exposed to, actively infected with, or recovered from COVID-19 were included in the dataset. The repertoires were made available in a free public database intended to serve as a resource for research on the immune response to SARS-CoV-2. Samples were obtained from the ongoing ImmuneRACE study (first 160 participants) and from some 1,200 subjects provided by 6 global collaborators. A de-identified subject ID, COVID-19 status, age in years and sex were almost always included in the sample metadata. Where available, HLA class I and class II types were taken from metadata supplied by the sample provider and were not determined by assay-based typing.

TCRbeta CDR3 regions were amplified from genomic DNA using the immunoSEQ Assay, a bias-controlled multiplex PCR. Per the source publication's procedure: Within the assay, amplification of reference gene primers was used to estimate how many nucleated cells each sample contained. To quantify the absolute abundance of each unique TCRbeta CDR3 rearrangement, sequence reads were collapsed and filtered. For each sample, productive Simpson clonality was calculated as the square root of Simpson's diversity index across productive rearrangements. TCRdb obtained this table from immuneACCESS and retained in-frame rearrangements with V and J assigned. These tables miss some clones; where compared with another copy, unresolved V genes account for less than half of the shortfall, and the remainder is unexplained. The V and J calls and clone size come from that table; D and trimming were worked out from the DNA. The sample table holds roughly 92,000 clones, of which around 87% were seen once. Around 7% of the sample goes to the ten largest clones.

Here is what the overall study found, with its caveats: The amount of clinical and demographic metadata varied by source and participant and was provided uncurated.

Whole blood was collected in K2EDTA tubes by collaborating institutions according to the institutions' own protocols. Collaborator samples were shipped for TCRbeta analysis as frozen whole blood, isolated PBMCs, or DNA extracted from either sample type. The CDR3 sequence holds 16 residues, the cysteine and phenylalanine included. Only CDR3 DNA remains: 48 bases, in frame from the first base. V drops 3 bases and J drops 4 bases, leaving 19 bases in between. As encoded in the germline V gene, CDR1 is SGHAT while CDR2 is FQNNGV. This clone was recorded only once. Its antigen has not been determined. Qualities for individual bases were not recorded, and no much larger clone is one base off.

This clonotype was obtained from a human donor with acute or convalescent COVID-19. The donor label of this sample is uncertain. The material sequenced was peripheral blood. This receptor chain uses TRBV11-2 and TRBJ2-7; TRBD1 is possibly the D segment (6 matching bases). The CDR3 here reads CASSFLQGRLRYEQYF. The nucleotides read TGTGCCAGCAGCTTCCTACAGGGCCGGCTGAGGTACGAGCAGTACTTC. Here the CDR3 is joined to the reference TRBV11-2 and TRBJ2-7 genes, and the full variable domain is: EAGVAQSPRYKIIEKRQSVAFWCNPISGHATLYWYQQILGQGPKLLIQFQNNGVVDDSQLPKDRFSAERLKGVDSTLKIQPAKLEDSAVYLCASSFLQGRLRYEQYFGPGTRLTVT.